This TCR beta chain originates from a study of T cell responses to AZD1222 COVID-19 vaccine. Sequenced by immunoSEQ multiplex PCR; TCRdb stores in-frame clones only, minus some. The sample carries roughly 200,000 clones, almost 90% recorded once. As regards this clone: The antigen is undetermined.

Findings of the study overall: Breadth and depth of Spike-specific TCRs rose after two AZD1222 doses. Among AZD1222 vaccinees, only five or six were seropositive at baseline. The donors showed a predominance of white British ancestry and of females, with possible underestimation of clonal diversity.

CDR3 length: 14 residues. The germline V and J ends were trimmed by 3 bases and 9 bases, with 19 bases remaining between them. Germline V gives CDR1 SGHDT, CDR2 YYEEEE. This sequence originates from an adult in good health. Sequencing used peripheral blood, obtained on day 0 of AZD1222 vaccination. The chain couples TRBV5-6 to TRBJ2-7; weak D call: TRBD1 (6 bases). The CDR3 loop reads CASSSLAGVLGQYF. The DNA for the CDR3 is TGTGCCAGCAGCTCTCTGGCAGGGGTCTTAGGGCAGTACTTC.